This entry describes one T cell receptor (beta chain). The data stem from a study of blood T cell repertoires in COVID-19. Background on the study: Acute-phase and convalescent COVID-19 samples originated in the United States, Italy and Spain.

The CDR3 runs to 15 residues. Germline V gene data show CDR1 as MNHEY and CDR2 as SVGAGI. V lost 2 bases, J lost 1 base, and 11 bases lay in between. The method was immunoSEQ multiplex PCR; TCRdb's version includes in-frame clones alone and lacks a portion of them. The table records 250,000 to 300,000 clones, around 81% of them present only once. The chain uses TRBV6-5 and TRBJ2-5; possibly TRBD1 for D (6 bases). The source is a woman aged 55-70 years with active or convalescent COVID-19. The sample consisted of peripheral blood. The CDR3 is CASSYTLQGQETQYF. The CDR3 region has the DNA TGTGCCAGCAGTTACACTCTACAGGGCCAAGAGACCCAGTACTTC.